One and the same sample provided the 25 T cell receptor beta chains below, sequenced in a study of cytomegalovirus exposure and HLA in healthy donors. It was with 60 Vbeta and 13 Jbeta primers that the PCR ran. Assay: immunoSEQ multiplex PCR; the TCRdb copy retains only in-frame clones and omits some. The table counts about 96,000 clones; roughly 3.4% lies in the top ten. Specimen: PBMCs. The receptors stem from a woman under 40 in good health and CMV-seronegative.

The chain recombines TRBV6-4 with TRBJ1-6; D is uncertain. The CDR3 runs 15 residues. Trimming took 0 bases from V and 7 from J, leaving 10 bases between them. The germline V gene has CDR1 MRHNA and CDR2 SNTAGT. The CDR3 is CASSDSSRENSPLHF. For the CDR3, the DNA is TGTGCCAGCAGTGACTCGTCGAGGGAGAATTCACCCCTCCACTTT.

This chain links TRBV6-4 with TRBJ1-5, with 7 bases aligning to TRBD1. Looked up from germline, CDR1 is MRHNA and CDR2 is SNTAGT. With V trimmed by 10 bases and J by 1 base, 10 bases remained unmatched. The CDR3 contains 15 residues. The CDR3 sequence: CANRTGDKSNQPQHF. Here the CDR3 DNA reads TGTGCCAACCGCACAGGGGACAAGAGCAATCAGCCCCAGCATTTT.

This chain uses TRBV7-9 with TRBJ1-1; D is uncertain. V lost 5 bases to trimming and J lost 1 base, with 14 bases between them. Germline-derived CDR1 and CDR2 are SEHNR and FQNEAQ (reference sequence). CDR3 size: 15 residues. CDR3 sequence: CASSPLGSGNTEAFF. For the CDR3, the DNA is TGTGCCAGCAGCCCCTTGGGGAGCGGGAACACTGAAGCTTTCTTT.

The V gene is TRBV19, the J gene TRBJ1-4; no clear D. CDR3 length: 11 residues. Germline CDR1 reads LNHDA; CDR2 reads SQIVND (reference sequence). V was clipped by 8 bases and J by 8 bases, with 9 bases between them. The DNA of the CDR3 is TGTGCCAGTCTGAGTGTGGAAAAACTGTTTTTT. Amino acid sequence: CASLSVEKLFF.

The chain recombines TRBV19 with TRBJ1-2; TRBD1 might be the D (5 bases). V lost 1 base, J lost 5 bases, and 8 bases lay in between. In germline, CDR1 is LNHDA, CDR2 SQIVND (reference sequence). CDR3 length: 13 residues. In DNA, the CDR3 is TGTGCCAGTAGTATAGGCAGGGATTATGGCTACACCTTC. It translates to CASSIGRDYGYTF.

The V gene is TRBV29-1, the J gene TRBJ2-3, with TRBD1 matching over 8 bases. The length of the CDR3 is 13 residues. Unmatched junction bases numbered 7, after V lost 6 bases and J lost 5 bases. CDR1 SQVTM and CDR2 ANQGSEA come from the germline V gene. The CDR3 is CSVTEGTGDTQYF. In DNA form, the CDR3 reads TGCAGCGTCACCGAGGGGACAGGAGATACGCAGTATTTT.

V and J are TRBV5-5 and TRBJ1-2; D gene unclear. The V end was cut by 0 bases, the J end by 3 bases, with 12 bases between. This CDR3 is 15 amino acids long. CDR1 and CDR2 from the germline V gene are SGHKS and YYEKEE (reference sequence). The CDR3 loop is CASSLVYGGDYGYTF. The CDR3 DNA is TGTGCCAGCAGCTTGGTTTACGGAGGAGACTATGGCTACACCTTC.

The J gene is TRBJ2-5, the V gene TRBV21-1; TRBD2 reflects the table's D call only, with no check against the DNA. Near its end, the DNA agrees better with TRBJ2-7, so the J call may be wrong. TRBV21-1 has pseudogene status. There are 12 residues in the CDR3. The CDR3 loop reads CASSKAGAEQYF. CDR3 DNA: TGTGCCAGCAGCAAAGCTGGAGCCGAGCAGTACTTC.

The chain carries TRBV28 and TRBJ2-7, with D possibly being TRBD1 (6 bases). The V and J ends lost 7 bases and 2 bases respectively, with 18 bases between them. The CDR3 sequence is 15 residues long. Germline CDR1 and CDR2: MDHEN and SYDVKM. The CDR3: CASNPPGQPPYEQYF. The DNA of the CDR3 is TGTGCCAGCAACCCACCGGGACAACCCCCCTACGAGCAGTACTTC.

This chain links TRBV4-2 with TRBJ2-6; D not certain. Germline CDR1 and CDR2: LGHNA and YNFKEQ. The germline V and J ends were trimmed by 1 base and 1 base, with 8 bases remaining between them. The CDR3 consists of 16 residues. The CDR3 coding sequence is TGTGCCAGCAGCCAAGCGGAGTCTTCTGGGGCCAACGTCCTGACTTTC. This sequence encodes CASSQAESSGANVLTF.

CDR3 protein: CASSEPGAREQYF. CDR3 DNA: TGTGCCAGCAGTGAGCCAGGGGCCAGGGAGCAGTACTTC. The chain is built from TRBV2 and TRBJ2-7; D might be TRBD1 (6 bases). Germline CDR1 is SNHLY and CDR2 is FYNNEI. Trimming took off 3 bases at V and 7 bases at J, with 13 bases between the two ends. This CDR3 has 13 amino acids.

V and J are TRBV27 and TRBJ2-1, with 8 bases fitting TRBD2. The CDR3 spans 15 residues. Germline CDR1 MNHEY, CDR2 SMNVEV (reference sequence). The V and J ends lost 7 bases and 3 bases, in that order; junction bases with no gene match: 8. CDR3 in amino acids: CASTLAGSDYNEQFF. The CDR3 coding sequence is TGTGCCAGCACCTTAGCGGGATCCGACTACAATGAGCAGTTCTTC.

The gene calls are TRBV2 and TRBJ1-5; D not resolved. The CDR3 consists of 15 residues. Germline lookup yields CDR1 SNHLY and CDR2 FYNNEI. Trimming shortened V by 6 bases and J by 3 bases, and 15 bases separated the two germline ends. This CDR3 is CASRKRRADNQPQHF. CDR3 DNA: TGTGCCAGCAGAAAAAGGAGGGCCGACAATCAGCCCCAGCATTTT. Filled out from reference TRBV2 and TRBJ1-5, the complete variable domain reads EPEVTQTPSHQVTQMGQEVILRCVPISNHLYFYWYRQILGQKVEFLVSFYNNEISEKSEIFDDQFSVERPDGSNFTLKIRSTKLEDSAMYFCASRKRRADNQPQHFGDGTRLSIL.

V gene TRBV5-1 combines with J gene TRBJ2-3; no clear D gene. V gave up 4 bases and J gave up 8 bases, with 11 bases separating them. This CDR3 region has 12 residues. Germline CDR1 and CDR2: SGHRS and YFSETQ. CDR3 protein: CASSLAQSTQYF. The CDR3 DNA follows: TGCGCCAGCAGCCTGGCACAGAGTACGCAGTATTTT.

The chain employs TRBV29-1 and TRBJ2-5; 8 bases match TRBD2. Germline CDR1 SQVTM, CDR2 ANQGSEA. Trimming took 4 bases from V and 4 from J; bases not matched to a gene: 5. The length of the CDR3 is 13 residues. The CDR3 sequence: CSVAGLASETQYF. For the CDR3, the DNA is TGCAGCGTTGCTGGACTAGCATCAGAGACCCAGTACTTC.

For the CDR3, the DNA is TGCGCCAGCAGCCAAGGACTAGACGATCCTAATTGGGGCACAGATACGCAGTATTTT. Translation gives CASSQGLDDPNWGTDTQYF. The genes are TRBV4-1 and TRBJ2-3; a possible D gene is TRBD2 (6 bases). Trimming removed 1 base from V and 1 base from J, with 21 bases in between. Germline values: CDR1 MGHRA, CDR2 YSYEKL. CDR3 size: 19 residues.

The chain employs TRBV6-6 and TRBJ1-1, with 9 bases aligning to TRBD1. This CDR3 spans 14 amino acids. J gave up 4 bases and V 3 bases, and 3 bases lay outside the gene matches. The V gene's germline CDR1 is MNHNY and CDR2 SVGAGI (reference sequence). CDR3 residues: CASSYADRGTEAFF. CDR3 coding DNA: TGTGCCAGCAGTTATGCGGACAGGGGCACTGAAGCTTTCTTT.

Concerning this clone: Distinct nucleotide sequences in the sample also encode this CDR3. The chain recombines TRBV5-6 with TRBJ1-1; weak D call: TRBD1 (5 bases). The CDR3 runs 14 residues. Germline V gene lookup returns CDR1 SGHDT and CDR2 YYEEEE. The V end lost 3 bases, the J end lost 3 bases, and 12 bases lay between the germline ends. The CDR3 sequence is CASSSYQGYTEAFF. DNA for the CDR3: TGTGCCAGCAGCTCCTATCAGGGTTACACTGAAGCTTTCTTT.

The chain is built from TRBV27 and TRBJ2-6; possible D gene TRBD2, 5 bases. The CDR3 is 17 residues long. Germline lookup yields CDR1 MNHEY and CDR2 SMNVEV (reference sequence). Trimming cost V 3 bases and J 0 bases, with 12 bases left between them. The CDR3 DNA reads as TGTGCCAGCAGTTTGGGGAGCCTTTTCTCTGGGGCCAACGTCCTGACTTTC. It is translated as CASSLGSLFSGANVLTF.

This sequence joins TRBV5-3 and TRBJ2-3; no reliable D call. TRBV5-3 is given ORF status, its function remaining uncertain. Trimming took off 0 bases at V and 6 bases at J, with 5 bases between the two ends. CDR3 length: 12 residues. CDR3 in amino acids: CARSLANDTQYF. In DNA form, the CDR3 reads TGTGCCAGAAGCTTGGCAAATGATACGCAGTATTTT.

The chain couples TRBV7-9 to TRBJ2-2, with D possibly matching TRBD2 (6 bases). V dropped 5 bases and J dropped 3 bases, with 13 bases sitting between them. Germline V gene lookup returns CDR1 SEHNR and CDR2 FQNEAQ (reference sequence). This CDR3 has 15 residues. CDR3 in amino acids: CASSPGGLDTGELFF. DNA of the CDR3: TGTGCCAGCAGCCCCGGGGGATTGGACACCGGGGAGCTGTTTTTT.

This chain joins TRBV5-4 and TRBJ2-1, with 7 bases matching TRBD2. The CDR3 spans 15 residues. CDR1 SGHNT and CDR2 YYREEE come from the germline V gene (reference sequence). V lost 0 bases to trimming and J lost 5 bases; unmatched junction nucleotides: 5. CDR3 in amino acids: CASSLDLRENNEQFF. The DNA of the CDR3 is TGTGCCAGCAGCTTGGATTTGCGGGAGAACAATGAGCAGTTCTTC.

The chain carries TRBV29-1 and TRBJ2-3, with D tentatively TRBD2 (6 bases). The germline V and J ends were trimmed by 4 bases and 0 bases, with 14 bases remaining between them. The CDR3 has 15 residues. Per germline, CDR1 SQVTM and CDR2 ANQGSEA. The CDR3 sequence is CSVAQEGRSTDTQYF. The CDR3 DNA sequence: TGCAGCGTTGCTCAGGAGGGCCGTAGCACAGATACGCAGTATTTT.

The chain recombines TRBV28 with TRBJ1-4; maybe TRBD1 (5 bases). The germline V gene encodes CDR1 MDHEN and CDR2 SYDVKM. Trimming stripped 0 bases from V and 7 bases from J, with 12 bases between. The CDR3 length is 15 residues. The CDR3 spells CASSLWAGSGEKLFF. DNA of the CDR3: TGTGCCAGCAGTTTATGGGCAGGGTCTGGTGAAAAACTGTTTTTT.

The chain uses TRBV7-2 and TRBJ1-2; D might be TRBD1 (5 bases). The ends were cut back, 5 bases at V and 0 bases at J, with 13 bases in the middle. In germline, CDR1 is SGHTA, CDR2 FQGNSA. The CDR3 has 15 amino acids. The CDR3 nucleotides are TGTGCCAGCAGCCAGGGAGGGGAGGCTAACTATGGCTACACCTTC. Amino acids: CASSQGGEANYGYTF.